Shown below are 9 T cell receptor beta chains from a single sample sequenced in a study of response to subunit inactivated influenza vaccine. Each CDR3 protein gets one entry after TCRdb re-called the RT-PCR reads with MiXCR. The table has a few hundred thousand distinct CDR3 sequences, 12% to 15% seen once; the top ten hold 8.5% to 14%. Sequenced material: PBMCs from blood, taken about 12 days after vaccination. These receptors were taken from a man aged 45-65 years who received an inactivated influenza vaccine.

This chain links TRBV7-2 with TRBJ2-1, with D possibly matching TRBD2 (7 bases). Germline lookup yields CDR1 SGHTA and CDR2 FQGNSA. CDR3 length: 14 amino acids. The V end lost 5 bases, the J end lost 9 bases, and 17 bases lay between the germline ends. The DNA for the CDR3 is TGTGCCAGCAGCCGGGGGGTGACAGGCCTTGAGCAGTTCTTC. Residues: CASSRGVTGLEQFF.

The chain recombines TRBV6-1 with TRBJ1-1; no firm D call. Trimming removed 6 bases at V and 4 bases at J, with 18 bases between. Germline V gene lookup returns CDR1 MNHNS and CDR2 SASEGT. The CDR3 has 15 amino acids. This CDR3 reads CASRLAQRRTTEAFF. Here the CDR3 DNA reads TGTGCCAGCAGGCTGGCGCAGAGACGGACCACTGAAGCTTTCTTT.

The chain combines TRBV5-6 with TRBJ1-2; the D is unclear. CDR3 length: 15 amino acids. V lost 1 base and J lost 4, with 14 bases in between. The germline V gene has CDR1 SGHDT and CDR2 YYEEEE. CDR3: CASSLNSRDPYGYTF. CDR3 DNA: TGTGCCAGCAGCTTGAATTCTCGGGATCCCTATGGCTACACCTTC.

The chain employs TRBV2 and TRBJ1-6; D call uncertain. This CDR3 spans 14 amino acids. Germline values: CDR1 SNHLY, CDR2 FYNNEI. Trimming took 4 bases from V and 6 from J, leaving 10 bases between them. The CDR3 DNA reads TGTGCCAGCAGTGTCTTCGCTAGTAATTCACCCCTCCACTTT. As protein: CASSVFASNSPLHF.

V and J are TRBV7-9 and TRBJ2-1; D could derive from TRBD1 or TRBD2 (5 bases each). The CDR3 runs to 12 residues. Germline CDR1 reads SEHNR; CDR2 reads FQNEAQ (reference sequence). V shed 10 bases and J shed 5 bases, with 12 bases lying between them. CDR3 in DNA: TGTGCCAACCTGGGACGGAACAATGAGCAGTTCTTC. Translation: CANLGRNNEQFF.

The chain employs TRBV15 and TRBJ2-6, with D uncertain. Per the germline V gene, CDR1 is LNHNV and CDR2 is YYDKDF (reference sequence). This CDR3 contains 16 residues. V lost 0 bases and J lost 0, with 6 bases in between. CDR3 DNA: TGTGCCACCAGCAGAGATGGGCTCTCTGGGGCCAACGTCCTGACTTTC. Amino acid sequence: CATSRDGLSGANVLTF.

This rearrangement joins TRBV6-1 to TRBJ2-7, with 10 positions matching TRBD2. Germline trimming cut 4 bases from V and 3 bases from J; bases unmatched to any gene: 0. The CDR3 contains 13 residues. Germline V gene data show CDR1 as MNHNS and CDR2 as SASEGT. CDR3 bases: TGTGCCAGCAGTGGGACTAGCGGCTACGAGCAGTACTTC. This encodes CASSGTSGYEQYF.

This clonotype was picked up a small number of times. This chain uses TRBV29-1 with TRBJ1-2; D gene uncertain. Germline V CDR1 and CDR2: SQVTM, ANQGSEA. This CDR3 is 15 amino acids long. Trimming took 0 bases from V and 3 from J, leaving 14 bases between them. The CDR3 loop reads CSVEEEARSYYGYTF. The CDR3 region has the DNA TGCAGCGTTGAAGAAGAAGCGAGGTCCTACTATGGCTACACCTTC. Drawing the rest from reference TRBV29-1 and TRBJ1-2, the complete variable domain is SAVISQKPSRDICQRGTSLTIQCQVDSQVTMMFWYRQQPGQSLTLIATANQGSEATYESGFVIDKFPISRPNLTFSTLTVSNMSPEDSSIYLCSVEEEARSYYGYTFGSGTRLTVV.

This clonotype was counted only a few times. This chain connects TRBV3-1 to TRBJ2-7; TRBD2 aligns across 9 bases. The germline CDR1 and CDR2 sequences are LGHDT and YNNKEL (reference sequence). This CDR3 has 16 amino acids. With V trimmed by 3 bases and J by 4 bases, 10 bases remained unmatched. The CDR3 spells CASSQAPGLAGYEQYF. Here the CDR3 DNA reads TGTGCCAGCAGCCAGGCACCGGGACTAGCCGGATACGAGCAGTACTTC.